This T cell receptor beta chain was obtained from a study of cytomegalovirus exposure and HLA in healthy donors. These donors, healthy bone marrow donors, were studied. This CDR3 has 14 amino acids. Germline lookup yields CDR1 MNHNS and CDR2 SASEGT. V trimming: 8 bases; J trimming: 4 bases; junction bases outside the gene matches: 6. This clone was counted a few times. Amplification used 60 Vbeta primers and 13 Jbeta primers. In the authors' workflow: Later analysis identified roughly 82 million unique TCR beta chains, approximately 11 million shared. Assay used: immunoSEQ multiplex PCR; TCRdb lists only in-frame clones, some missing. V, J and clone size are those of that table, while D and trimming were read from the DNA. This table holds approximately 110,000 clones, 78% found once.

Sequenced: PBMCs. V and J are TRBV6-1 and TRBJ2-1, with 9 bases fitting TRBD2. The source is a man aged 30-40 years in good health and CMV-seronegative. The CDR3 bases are TGTGCCAGCCAGACTAGCGGACTATACAATGAGCAGTTCTTC. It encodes CASQTSGLYNEQFF.